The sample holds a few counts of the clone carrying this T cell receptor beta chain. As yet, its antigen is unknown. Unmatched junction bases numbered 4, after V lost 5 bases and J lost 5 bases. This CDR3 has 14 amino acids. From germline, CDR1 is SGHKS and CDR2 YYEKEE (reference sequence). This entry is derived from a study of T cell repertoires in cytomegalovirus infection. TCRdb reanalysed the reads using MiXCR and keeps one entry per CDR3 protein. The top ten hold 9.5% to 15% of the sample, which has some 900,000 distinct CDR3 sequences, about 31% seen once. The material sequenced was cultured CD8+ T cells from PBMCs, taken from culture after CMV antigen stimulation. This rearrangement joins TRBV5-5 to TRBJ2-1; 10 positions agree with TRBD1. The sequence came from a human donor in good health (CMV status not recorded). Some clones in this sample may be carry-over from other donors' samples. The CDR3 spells CASSTGTGDNEQFF. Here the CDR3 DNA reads TGTGCCAGCAGTACCGGGACAGGGGACAATGAGCAGTTCTTC.